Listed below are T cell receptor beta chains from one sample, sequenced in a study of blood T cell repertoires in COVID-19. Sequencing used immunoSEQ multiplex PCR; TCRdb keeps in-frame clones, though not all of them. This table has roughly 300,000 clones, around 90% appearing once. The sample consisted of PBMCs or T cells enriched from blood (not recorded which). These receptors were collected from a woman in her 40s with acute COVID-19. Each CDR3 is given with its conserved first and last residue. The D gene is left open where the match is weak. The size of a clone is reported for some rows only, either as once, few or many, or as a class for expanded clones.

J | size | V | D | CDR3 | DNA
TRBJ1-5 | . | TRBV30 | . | CAWSVGRGNQPQHF | TGTGCCTGGAGTGTAGGCAGGGGCAATCAGCCCCAGCATTTT
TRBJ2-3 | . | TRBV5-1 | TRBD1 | CASSAGDRPDTQYF | TGCGCCAGCAGCGCCGGGGACAGGCCAGATACGCAGTATTTT
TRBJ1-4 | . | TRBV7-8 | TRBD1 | CASSPLTGRGNEKLFF | TGTGCCAGCAGCCCCTTGACAGGGCGGGGTAATGAAAAACTGTTTTTT
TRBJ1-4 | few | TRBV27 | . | CASSPGWGQNNEKLFF | TGTGCCAGCAGTCCCGGGTGGGGACAAAATAATGAAAAACTGTTTTTT
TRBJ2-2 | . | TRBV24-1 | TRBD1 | CATSEGQVGTGELFF | TGTGCCACTTCCGAGGGACAGGTGGGAACCGGGGAGCTGTTTTTT
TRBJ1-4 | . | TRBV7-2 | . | CASSLGTVLNEKLFF | TGTGCCAGCAGCTTAGGGACAGTGCTTAATGAAAAACTGTTTTTT
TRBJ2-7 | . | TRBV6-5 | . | CASSYIGEQYF | TGTGCCAGCAGTTATATCGGGGAGCAGTACTTC
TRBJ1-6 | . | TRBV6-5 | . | CASSYTTGVSSPLHF | TGTGCCAGCAGTTACACTACAGGCGTGAGTTCACCCCTCCACTTT
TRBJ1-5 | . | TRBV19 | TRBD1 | CASSWTGDQPQHF | TGTGCCAGTAGTTGGACAGGGGATCAGCCCCAGCATTTT
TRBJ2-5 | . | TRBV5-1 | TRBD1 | CASSPGQGRETQYF | TGCGCCAGCAGCCCGGGACAGGGAAGGGAGACCCAGTACTTC
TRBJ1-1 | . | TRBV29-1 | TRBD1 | CSVTGALYTEAFF | TGCAGCGTTACAGGGGCCCTTTACACTGAAGCTTTCTTT
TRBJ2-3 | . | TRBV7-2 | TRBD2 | CASSLSFGRLAGGADTQYF | TGTGCCAGCAGCTTATCGTTTGGTCGGCTAGCGGGAGGGGCCGATACGCAGTATTTT
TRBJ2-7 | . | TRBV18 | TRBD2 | CASSPRGLAGSYEQYF | TGTGCCAGCTCACCACGGGGACTAGCGGGAAGTTACGAGCAGTACTTC
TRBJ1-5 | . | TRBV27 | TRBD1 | CASSPQGQNQPQHF | TGTGCCAGCAGTCCACAGGGGCAGAATCAGCCCCAGCATTTT
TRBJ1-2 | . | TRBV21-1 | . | CASSKRAEGADGYTF | TGTGCCAGCAGCAAAAGGGCGGAGGGCGCGGATGGCTACACCTTC
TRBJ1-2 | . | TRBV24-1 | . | CATSDARQAYGYTF | TGTGCCACCAGTGACGCCCGACAGGCTTATGGCTACACCTTC
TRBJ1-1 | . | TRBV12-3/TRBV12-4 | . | CASTGAGGTEAFF | TGTGCCAGCACTGGCGCCGGGGGAACTGAAGCTTTCTTT
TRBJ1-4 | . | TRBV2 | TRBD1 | CASSEAGTGEKLFF | TGTGCCAGCAGTGAAGCAGGGACAGGCGAGAAACTGTTTTTT
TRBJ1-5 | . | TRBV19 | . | CASSIEGEGSNQPQHF | TGTGCCAGTAGTATAGAGGGAGAGGGAAGCAATCAGCCCCAGCATTTT
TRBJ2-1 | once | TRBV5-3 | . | CARSSKERRLFF | TGTGCCAGAAGCTCTAAGGAAAGGAGACTGTTCTTC
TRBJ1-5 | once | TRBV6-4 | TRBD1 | CASSEPILRQGPRQPQHF | TGTGCCAGCAGTGAGCCGATCCTTAGACAGGGGCCAAGACAGCCCCAGCATTTT
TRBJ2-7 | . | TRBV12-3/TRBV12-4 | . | CASRDTTYEQYF | TGTGCCAGCAGGGACACAACCTACGAGCAGTACTTC
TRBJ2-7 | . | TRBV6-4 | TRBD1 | CASTKDRANYEQYF | TGTGCCAGCACCAAGGACAGGGCGAACTACGAGCAGTACTTC
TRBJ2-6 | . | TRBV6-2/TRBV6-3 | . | CASSPVLANVLTF | TGTGCCAGCAGCCCTGTTCTGGCCAACGTCCTGACTTTC
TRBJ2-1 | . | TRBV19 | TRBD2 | CASKSGLAGEHEQFF | TGTGCCAGCAAGTCGGGGCTAGCGGGAGAACATGAGCAGTTCTTC
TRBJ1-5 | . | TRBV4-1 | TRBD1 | CASSSGTGASGNQPQHF | TGCGCCAGCAGTTCCGGGACAGGGGCATCGGGCAATCAGCCCCAGCATTTT
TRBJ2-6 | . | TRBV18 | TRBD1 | CASSPPSGQGAAGANVLTF | TGTGCCAGCTCACCACCCTCGGGACAGGGAGCGGCTGGGGCCAACGTCCTGACTTTC
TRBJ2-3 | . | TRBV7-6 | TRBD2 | CASSLSGGAADTQYF | TGTGCCAGCAGCCTTAGCGGGGGGGCTGCAGATACGCAGTATTTT
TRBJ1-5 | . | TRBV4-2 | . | CASSQGPSDRDQPQHF | TGTGCCAGCAGCCAAGGCCCCTCGGACAGAGATCAGCCCCAGCATTTT
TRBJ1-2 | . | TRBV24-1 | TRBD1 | CATSDGTGFGYTF | TGTGCCACCAGTGATGGGACAGGGTTTGGCTACACCTTC
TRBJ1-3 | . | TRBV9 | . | CASSVAAAAGNTIYF | TGTGCCAGCAGCGTAGCTGCGGCTGCTGGAAACACCATATATTTT
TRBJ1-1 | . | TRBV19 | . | CASKGGSFYMNTEAFF | TGTGCCAGTAAGGGGGGGTCCTTTTACATGAACACTGAAGCTTTCTTT
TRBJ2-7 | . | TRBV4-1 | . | CASSQVGQGGHEQYF | TGCGCCAGCAGCCAAGTGGGGCAGGGGGGTCACGAGCAGTACTTC
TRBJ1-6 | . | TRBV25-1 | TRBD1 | CASSVGTGVSPLHF | TGTGCCAGCAGTGTTGGGACAGGGGTTTCACCCCTCCACTTT
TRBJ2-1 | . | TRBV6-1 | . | CASSEPPGEQFF | TGTGCCAGCAGTGAGCCCCCAGGTGAGCAGTTCTTC
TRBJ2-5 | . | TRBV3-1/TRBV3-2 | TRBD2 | CASSPPRQREIGETQYF | TGTGCCAGCAGCCCCCCACGGCAGCGGGAGATCGGAGAGACCCAGTACTTC
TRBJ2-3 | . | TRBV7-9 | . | CASSWQGISLKSTDTQYF | TGTGCCAGCAGCTGGCAGGGAATCTCCTTGAAGAGCACAGATACGCAGTATTTT
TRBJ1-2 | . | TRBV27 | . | CASRPGREILYGYTF | TGTGCCAGCCGACCGGGGCGGGAAATACTCTATGGCTACACCTTC
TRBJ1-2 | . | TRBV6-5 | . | CASGDKGNYGYTF | TGTGCCAGCGGGGACAAGGGGAACTATGGCTACACCTTC
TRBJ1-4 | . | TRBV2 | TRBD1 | CASSDVQGDEKLFF | TGTGCCAGCAGTGACGTGCAGGGGGATGAAAAACTGTTTTTT
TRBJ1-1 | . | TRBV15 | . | CATSLGVNTEAFF | TGTGCCACCAGCCTCGGTGTGAACACTGAAGCTTTCTTT
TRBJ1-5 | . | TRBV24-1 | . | CATSDLPDRLSNQPQHF | TGTGCCACCAGTGATTTACCCGACAGGTTGAGCAATCAGCCCCAGCATTTT
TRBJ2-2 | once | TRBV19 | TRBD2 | CASQTSGGHNTGELFF | TGTGCCAGTCAGACTAGCGGGGGGCATAACACCGGGGAGCTGTTTTTT
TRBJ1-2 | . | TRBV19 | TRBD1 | CASSIDRRDRINYGYTF | TGTGCCAGTAGTATAGATAGGAGGGACAGAATAAACTATGGCTACACCTTC
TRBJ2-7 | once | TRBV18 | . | CASSPPSRGPYEQYF | TGTGCCAGCTCACCACCCAGCAGGGGCCCCTACGAGCAGTACTTC
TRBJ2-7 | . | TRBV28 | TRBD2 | CASRGGSSGRASEQYF | TGTGCCAGCAGGGGGGGAAGCAGCGGGAGGGCCTCTGAGCAGTACTTC
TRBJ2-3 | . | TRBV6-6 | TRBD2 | CASSLTSGADTQYF | TGTGCCAGCAGTCTGACTAGCGGCGCAGATACGCAGTATTTT
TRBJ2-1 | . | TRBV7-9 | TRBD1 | CASSYRRLRDRVTYNEQFF | TGTGCCAGCAGCTATCGACGTCTGCGGGACAGGGTAACCTACAATGAGCAGTTCTTC
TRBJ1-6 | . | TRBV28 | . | CASSFLRGGSYNSPLHF | TGTGCCAGCAGTTTTTTAAGAGGGGGCTCCTATAATTCACCCCTCCACTTT
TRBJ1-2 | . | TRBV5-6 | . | CASSSPGGFYGYTF | TGTGCCAGCAGCTCGCCGGGGGGTTTCTATGGCTACACCTTC
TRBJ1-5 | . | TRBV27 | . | CASSYYGDSNQPQHF | TGTGCCAGCAGTTACTACGGGGATAGCAATCAGCCCCAGCATTTT
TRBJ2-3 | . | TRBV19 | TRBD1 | CASSIRTGGGPDTQYF | TGTGCCAGTAGTATCCGGACAGGGGGTGGCCCAGATACGCAGTATTTT
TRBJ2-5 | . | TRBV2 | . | CASSALQETQYF | TGTGCCAGCAGTGCTCTACAAGAGACCCAGTACTTC
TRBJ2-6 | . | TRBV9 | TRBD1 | CASSVGGGDNVLTF | TGTGCCAGCAGCGTAGGAGGGGGCGACAACGTCCTGACTTTC
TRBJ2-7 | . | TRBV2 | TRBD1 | CASTGTEYEQYF | TGTGCCAGCACCGGGACAGAATACGAGCAGTACTTC
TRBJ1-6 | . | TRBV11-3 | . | CASSLSVSITPLHF | TGTGCCAGCAGCTTAAGTGTCAGTATCACACCCCTCCACTTT
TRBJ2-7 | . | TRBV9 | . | CASSKTVNYEQYF | TGTGCCAGCAGTAAGACAGTAAACTACGAGCAGTACTTC